A selection of T cell receptor beta chains follows, all from one sample in a study of CD8+ T cells in alopecia areata. Sequenced by immunoSEQ multiplex PCR; TCRdb stores in-frame clones only, minus some. The sample lists approximately 210,000 clones, more than 55% occurring once. The input for sequencing was CD4+ T cells sorted from blood, taken at week 49, from a patient treated with tofacitinib. The source of these receptors is a human donor with alopecia areata. The CDR3 runs from the conserved cysteine through the conserved F or W. The order of the fields is D gene, clone size, J gene, V gene, CDR3 DNA, CDR3 protein. D genes are given only for firm matches. Size is stated for part of the rows, as once, few or many counts, or as a class when the clone is expanded.

d_gene: TRBD1; abundance: NA; j_gene: TRBJ2-7; v_gene: TRBV5-6; CDR3nt: TGTGCCAGCAGCTCCTTGGGGACAGGGAGTTACGAGCAGTACTTC; CDR3aa: CASSSLGTGSYEQYF
d_gene: NA; abundance: NA; j_gene: TRBJ2-1; v_gene: TRBV29-1; CDR3nt: TGCAGCGTTCGTGGATTCTACTACAATGAGCAGTTCTTC; CDR3aa: CSVRGFYYNEQFF
d_gene: TRBD1; abundance: NA; j_gene: TRBJ2-1; v_gene: TRBV18; CDR3nt: TGTGCCAGCTCACCGCCGGGGACAGGGACCTACAATGAGCAGTTCTTC; CDR3aa: CASSPPGTGTYNEQFF
d_gene: TRBD2; abundance: many; j_gene: TRBJ2-3; v_gene: TRBV2; CDR3nt: TGTGCCAGCAGTCGCGGGGGGGCCGAAGATACGCAGTATTTT; CDR3aa: CASSRGGAEDTQYF
d_gene: NA; abundance: NA; j_gene: TRBJ2-5; v_gene: TRBV18; CDR3nt: TGTGCCAGCTCTTACCAACAGGTGCAAGAGACCCAGTACTTC; CDR3aa: CASSYQQVQETQYF
d_gene: NA; abundance: NA; j_gene: TRBJ2-5; v_gene: TRBV29-1; CDR3nt: TGCAGCGAGGAGCCCCCGCAGGGTTGTCAGGAGACCCAGTACTTC; CDR3aa: CSEEPPQGCQETQYF
d_gene: TRBD1; abundance: few; j_gene: TRBJ1-6; v_gene: TRBV6-1; CDR3nt: TGTGCCAGCAGTGAACTAGTGCGACAGGGGCGTAATTCACCCCTCCACTTT; CDR3aa: CASSELVRQGRNSPLHF
d_gene: NA; abundance: NA; j_gene: TRBJ1-5; v_gene: TRBV6-5; CDR3nt: TGTGCCAGCAGAAAAGGGAGGGTCGGCAATCAGCCCCAGCATTTT; CDR3aa: CASRKGRVGNQPQHF
d_gene: NA; abundance: few; j_gene: TRBJ2-6; v_gene: TRBV6-6; CDR3nt: TGTGCCAGCAGCCCAACCCGGGGCTCTGGGGCCAACGTCCTGACTTTC; CDR3aa: CASSPTRGSGANVLTF
d_gene: NA; abundance: NA; j_gene: TRBJ2-7; v_gene: TRBV10-1; CDR3nt: TGCGCCAGCAGTGCACCCGGGGACCTCCGCGAGCAGTACTTC; CDR3aa: CASSAPGDLREQYF